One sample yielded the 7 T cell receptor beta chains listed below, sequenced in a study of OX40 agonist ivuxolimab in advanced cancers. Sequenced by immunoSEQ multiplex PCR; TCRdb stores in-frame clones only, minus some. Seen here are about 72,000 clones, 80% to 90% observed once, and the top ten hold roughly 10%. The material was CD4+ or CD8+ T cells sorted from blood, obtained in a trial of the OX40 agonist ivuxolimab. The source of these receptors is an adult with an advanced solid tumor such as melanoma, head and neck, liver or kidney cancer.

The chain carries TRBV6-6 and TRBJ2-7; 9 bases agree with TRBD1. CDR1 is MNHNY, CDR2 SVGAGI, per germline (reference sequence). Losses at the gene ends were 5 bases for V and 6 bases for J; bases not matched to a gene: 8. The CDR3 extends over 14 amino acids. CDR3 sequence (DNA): TGTGCCAGCAGTGGACAGGGGCCTCCCATCGAGCAGTACTTC. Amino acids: CASSGQGPPIEQYF.

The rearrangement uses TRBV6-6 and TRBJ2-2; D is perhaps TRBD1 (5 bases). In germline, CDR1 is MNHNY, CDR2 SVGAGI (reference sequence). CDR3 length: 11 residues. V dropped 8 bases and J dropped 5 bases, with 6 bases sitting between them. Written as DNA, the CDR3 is TGTGCCAGCGGACAAACCGGGGAGCTGTTTTTT. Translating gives CASGQTGELFF.

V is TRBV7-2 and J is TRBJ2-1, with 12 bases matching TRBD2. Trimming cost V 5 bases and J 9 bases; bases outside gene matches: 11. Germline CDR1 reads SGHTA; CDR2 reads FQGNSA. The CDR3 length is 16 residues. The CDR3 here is CASSARTSGIISEQFF. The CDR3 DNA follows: TGTGCCAGCAGCGCTCGGACTAGCGGGATTATCAGTGAGCAGTTCTTC.

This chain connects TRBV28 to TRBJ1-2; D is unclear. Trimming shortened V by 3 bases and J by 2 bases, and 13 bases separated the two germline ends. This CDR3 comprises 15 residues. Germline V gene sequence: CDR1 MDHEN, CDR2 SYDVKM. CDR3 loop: CASSLSLPKNYGYTF. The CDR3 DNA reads TGTGCCAGCAGTTTGAGCCTCCCTAAAAACTATGGCTACACCTTC.

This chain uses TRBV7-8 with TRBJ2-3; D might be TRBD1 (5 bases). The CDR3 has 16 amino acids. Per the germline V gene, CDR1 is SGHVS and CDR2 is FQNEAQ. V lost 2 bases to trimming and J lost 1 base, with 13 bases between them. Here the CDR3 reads CASSLRRARRTDTQYF. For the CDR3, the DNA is TGTGCCAGCAGCTTACGCAGGGCCCGACGCACAGATACGCAGTATTTT.

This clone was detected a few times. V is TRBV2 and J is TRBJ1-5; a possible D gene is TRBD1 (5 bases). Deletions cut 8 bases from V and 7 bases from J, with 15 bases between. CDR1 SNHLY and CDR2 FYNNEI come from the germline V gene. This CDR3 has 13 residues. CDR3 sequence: CASDTPGGQPQHF. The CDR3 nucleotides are TGTGCCAGCGACACACCTGGGGGACAGCCCCAGCATTTT.

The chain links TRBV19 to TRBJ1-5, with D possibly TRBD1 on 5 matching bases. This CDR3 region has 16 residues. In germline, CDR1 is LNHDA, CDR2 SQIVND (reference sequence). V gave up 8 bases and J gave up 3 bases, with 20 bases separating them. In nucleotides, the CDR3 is TGTGCCAGTTCAATCCTCTTTGGGGGGAACAATCAGCCCCAGCATTTT. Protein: CASSILFGGNNQPQHF. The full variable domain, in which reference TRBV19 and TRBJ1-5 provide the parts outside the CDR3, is DGGITQSPKYLFRKEGQNVTLSCEQNLNHDAMYWYRQDPGQGLRLIYYSQIVNDFQKGDIAEGYSVSREKKESFPLTVTSAQKNPTAFYLCASSILFGGNNQPQHFGDGTRLSIL.